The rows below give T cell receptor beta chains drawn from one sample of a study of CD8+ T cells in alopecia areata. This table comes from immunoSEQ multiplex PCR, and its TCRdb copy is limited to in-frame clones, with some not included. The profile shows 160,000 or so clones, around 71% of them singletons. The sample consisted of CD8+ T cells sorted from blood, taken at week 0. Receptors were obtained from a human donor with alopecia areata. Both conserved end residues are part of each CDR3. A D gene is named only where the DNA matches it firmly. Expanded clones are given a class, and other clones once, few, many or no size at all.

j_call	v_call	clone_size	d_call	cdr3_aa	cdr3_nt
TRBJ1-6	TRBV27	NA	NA	CASSRLGSSYNSPLHF	TGTGCCAGCAGTCGTTTGGGGAGCTCCTATAATTCACCCCTCCACTTT
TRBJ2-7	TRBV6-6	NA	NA	CASSSGQRSEQYF	TGTGCCAGCAGTTCAGGACAGCGAAGCGAGCAGTACTTC
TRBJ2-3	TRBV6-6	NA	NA	CATHSVDTQYF	TGTGCCACCCACTCGGTAGATACGCAGTATTTT
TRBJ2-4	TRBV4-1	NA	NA	CASSQVEGEYIQYF	TGCGCCAGCAGCCAAGTTGAGGGGGAGTACATTCAGTACTTC
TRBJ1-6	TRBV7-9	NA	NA	CASSRIRQTGVNSPLHF	TGTGCCAGCAGCCGAATCAGACAGACCGGAGTAAATTCACCCCTCCACTTT
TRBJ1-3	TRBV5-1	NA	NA	CASSLAGGNTIYF	TGCGCCAGCAGCTTGGCGGGAGGAAACACCATATATTTT
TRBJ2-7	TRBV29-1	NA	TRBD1	CSVAGTDNTYEQYF	TGCAGCGTTGCCGGGACAGATAACACCTACGAGCAGTACTTC
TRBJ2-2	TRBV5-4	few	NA	CASSPGNTGELFF	TGTGCCAGCAGCCCAGGGAACACCGGGGAGCTGTTTTTT
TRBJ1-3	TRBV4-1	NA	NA	CASSQDQGRNTIYF	TGCGCCAGCAGCCAAGATCAGGGGAGAAACACCATATATTTT
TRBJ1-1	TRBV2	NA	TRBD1	CASSEALGTEKLYTEAFF	TGTGCCAGCAGTGAAGCGCTCGGGACAGAAAAACTCTACACTGAAGCTTTCTTT
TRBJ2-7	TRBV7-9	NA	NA	CASSKQSRGGYEQYF	TGTGCCAGCAGCAAACAGAGTCGGGGAGGCTACGAGCAGTACTTC
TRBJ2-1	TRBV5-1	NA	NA	CASSLEGASWYNEQFF	TGCGCCAGCAGCTTGGAAGGGGCGTCTTGGTACAATGAGCAGTTCTTC
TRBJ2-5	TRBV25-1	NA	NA	CASSEIGGEETQYF	TGTGCCAGCAGTGAAATTGGGGGAGAAGAGACCCAGTACTTC